These 21 T cell receptor beta chains share one sample of origin, sequenced in a study of blood T cell repertoires in COVID-19. Some clones are missing from TCRdb's copy, which holds only in-frame ones; the method was immunoSEQ multiplex PCR. This sample has 110,000 to 150,000 clones, with about four fifths found just once. The sequenced sample consisted of peripheral blood. The receptors were sampled from a human donor in a cohort sampled during active COVID-19.

This clone was counted between two and nine times. The chain joins TRBV24-1 to TRBJ2-7; D is unclear. This CDR3 spans 13 amino acids. The germline V gene encodes CDR1 KGHDR and CDR2 SFDVKD. Between the trimmed V and J ends, which lost 5 bases and 3 bases, there was a span of 10 bases. The CDR3: CATSVPHSYEQYF. For the CDR3, the DNA is TGTGCCACCAGTGTTCCCCACAGCTACGAGCAGTACTTC.

This chain links TRBV23-1 with TRBJ1-4; D possibly corresponds to TRBD1 (6 bases). TRBV23-1 counts as an open reading frame of uncertain function. This CDR3 contains 14 residues. V lost 10 bases and J lost 0, with 12 bases in between. The CDR3 nucleotides read TGCGCCACCAGGACAGACGCAACTAATGAAAAACTGTTTTTT. Protein sequence: CATRTDATNEKLFF.

The V call is TRBV2, the J call TRBJ2-5; no firm D call. CDR3 length equals 17 residues. V lost 7 bases and J 2 bases, leaving 23 bases between the germline ends. Germline values: CDR1 SNHLY, CDR2 FYNNEI. DNA for the CDR3: TGTGCCAGCATTGGGCAGCCCCGCGCCCGGATACAAGAGACCCAGTACTTC. Its translation is CASIGQPRARIQETQYF.

The table lists this clone with a count of one. The genes are TRBV15 and TRBJ2-1; D gene uncertain. The CDR3 runs to 14 residues. With 0 bases removed from V and 6 bases from J, the gap between germline ends came to 9 bases. From germline, CDR1 is LNHNV and CDR2 YYDKDF (reference sequence). The chain's CDR3 is CATSRDLTSNEQFF. The CDR3 coding sequence is TGTGCCACCAGCAGAGATCTCACATCCAATGAGCAGTTCTTC. The whole variable domain, remainder taken from reference TRBV15 and TRBJ2-1, is DAMVIQNPRYQVTQFGKPVTLSCSQTLNHNVMYWYQQKSSQAPKLLFHYYDKDFNNEADTPDNFQSRRPNTSFCFLDIRSPGLGDTAMYLCATSRDLTSNEQFFGPGTRLTVL.

The chain combines TRBV4-1 with TRBJ2-1, with 7 bases identical to TRBD2. This CDR3 is built from 14 residues. Losses at the gene ends were 5 bases for V and 10 bases for J; bases not matched to a gene: 11. Germline V gives CDR1 MGHRA, CDR2 YSYEKL. CDR3 coding DNA: TGCGCCAGCAGCATCCACGGACTAGACTCCGAGCAGTTCTTC. It is translated as CASSIHGLDSEQFF.

The chain is built from TRBV11-1 and TRBJ2-7, with 10 nucleotides matching TRBD1. CDR3 size: 14 residues. V was clipped by 5 bases and J by 3 bases; unmatched bases: 4. The germline V gene encodes CDR1 SGHAT and CDR2 FQDESV (reference sequence). CDR3 sequence: CASSDRGQSYEQYF. CDR3 DNA: TGTGCCAGCAGCGACAGGGGGCAAAGCTACGAGCAGTACTTC.

There are a few counts of this clone. Distinct nucleotide sequences in the sample also encode this CDR3. V is TRBV3-1 (or the pseudogene TRBV3-2) and J is TRBJ2-7, with D maybe TRBD2 (5 bases). Germline CDR1 LGHDT, CDR2 YNNKEL (reference sequence). V lost 0 bases and J 7 bases, leaving 7 bases between the germline ends. CDR3 length equals 12 residues. The CDR3 DNA follows: TGTGCCAGCAGCCAAGATTCGGGGGAGCAGTACTTC. This codes for CASSQDSGEQYF.

This clone was recorded at least ten times. The chain is built from TRBV7-3 and TRBJ2-3, with D hard to call. Trimming took 2 bases from V and 5 from J, leaving 8 bases between them. The length of the CDR3 is 13 residues. In germline, CDR1 is SGHTA, CDR2 FQGTGA. Here the CDR3 reads CASSLGWQDTQYF. CDR3 coding DNA: TGTGCCAGCAGCTTAGGTTGGCAAGATACGCAGTATTTT.

This chain connects TRBV2 to TRBJ2-1; TRBD1 agrees at 8 bases. CDR3 size: 15 residues. Trimming cost V 4 bases and J 3 bases; bases outside gene matches: 5. Germline loops: CDR1 SNHLY, CDR2 FYNNEI. CDR3 residues: CASSARTGNYNEQFF. DNA for the CDR3: TGTGCCAGCAGTGCCAGGACAGGGAACTACAATGAGCAGTTCTTC.

The rearrangement uses TRBV11-2 and TRBJ1-3; 9 nucleotides line up with TRBD1. There are 16 residues in the CDR3. V shed 3 bases, J shed 4 bases, and the junction held 7 bases outside the gene matches. Germline V gives CDR1 SGHAT, CDR2 FQNNGV. CDR3 bases: TGTGCCAGCAGCTTCCGCCGGGACAGGGCCGGAAACACCATATATTTT. Its protein product is CASSFRRDRAGNTIYF.

The V and J genes are TRBV5-6 and TRBJ1-4; D is unresolved. This CDR3 contains 14 residues. V gave up 2 bases and J gave up 5 bases, with 10 bases separating them. Germline V CDR1 and CDR2: SGHDT, YYEEEE. The CDR3 sequence is CASSFIHNNEKLFF. The CDR3 nucleotides are TGTGCCAGCAGCTTTATCCACAACAATGAAAAACTGTTTTTT.

This clone was observed once. The chain links TRBV5-6 to TRBJ2-2; D possibly corresponds to TRBD1 (6 bases). Germline V gives CDR1 SGHDT, CDR2 YYEEEE. The CDR3 spans 16 residues. The V end lost 4 bases, the J end lost 3 bases, and 16 bases lay between the germline ends. The CDR3 loop reads CASSPTGRGDTGELFF. CDR3 sequence (DNA): TGTGCCAGCAGCCCAACAGGGAGAGGGGACACCGGGGAGCTGTTTTTT.

The J gene is TRBJ2-2, the V gene TRBV7-9; D perhaps matches TRBD2 (5 bases). CDR3 length equals 14 residues. Germline CDR1 SEHNR, CDR2 FQNEAQ (reference sequence). V was cut by 1 base and J by 5 bases, with 8 bases left in between. The CDR3 is CASSLGGGTGELFF. In DNA form, the CDR3 reads TGTGCCAGCAGCTTAGGTGGCGGGACCGGGGAGCTGTTTTTT. Supplemented by reference TRBV7-9 and TRBJ2-2, the full variable domain reads DTGVSQNPRHKITKRGQNVTFRCDPISEHNRLYWYRQTLGQGPEFLTYFQNEAQLEKSRLLSDRFSAERPKGSFSTLEIQRTEQGDSAMYLCASSLGGGTGELFFGEGSRLTVL.

The rearrangement links TRBV27 to TRBJ1-5; D gene unclear. Trimming stripped 2 bases from V and 7 bases from J, with 9 bases between. This CDR3 comprises 13 residues. Germline V gene sequence: CDR1 MNHEY, CDR2 SMNVEV (reference sequence). CDR3 sequence (DNA): TGTGCCAGCAGTTTAAATAAACTACAGCCCCAGCATTTT. It specifies CASSLNKLQPQHF.

V and J are TRBV2 and TRBJ2-5, with D maybe TRBD1 (6 bases). The germline V gene encodes CDR1 SNHLY and CDR2 FYNNEI. The CDR3 has 14 residues. The ends were cut back, 4 bases at V and 3 bases at J, with 12 bases in the middle. The CDR3 sequence: CASSGGPSKETQYF. The CDR3 DNA follows: TGTGCCAGCAGTGGGGGGCCCAGTAAAGAGACCCAGTACTTC.

This chain links TRBV7-9 with TRBJ2-3, with TRBD2 matching 12 bases. CDR3 length equals 15 residues. The germline CDR1 and CDR2 sequences are SEHNR and FQNEAQ (reference sequence). Trimming took 5 bases from V and 7 from J; bases not matched to a gene: 7. The CDR3 is CASSPRTSGINTQYF. CDR3 sequence (DNA): TGTGCCAGCAGCCCAAGGACTAGCGGGATTAATACGCAGTATTTT.

Only a few counts were recorded for this clone. The chain employs TRBV28 and TRBJ1-5; possibly TRBD1 for D (5 bases). The CDR3 spans 15 residues. V lost 5 bases, J lost 5 bases, and 16 bases lay in between. The germline V gene has CDR1 MDHEN and CDR2 SYDVKM. CDR3 nucleotides: TGTGCCAGCAGTCCACGGACACCACCTTATCAGCCCCAGCATTTT. This encodes CASSPRTPPYQPQHF.

CDR3 DNA sequence: TGTGCCAGCAGCTCCCAACTCATGTACGAGCAGTACTTC. Protein sequence: CASSSQLMYEQYF. This chain links TRBV7-8 with TRBJ2-7; D is unresolved. Germline V CDR1 and CDR2: SGHVS, FQNEAQ. Deletions cut 4 bases from V and 4 bases from J, with 11 bases between. This CDR3 spans 13 amino acids.

V usage is TRBV19 and J usage is TRBJ2-5, with TRBD2 matching 7 bases. Germline trimming cut 5 bases from V and 2 bases from J; bases unmatched to any gene: 8. The germline gives CDR1 LNHDA, CDR2 SQIVND (reference sequence). The CDR3 sequence is 15 residues long. DNA for the CDR3: TGTGCCAGTAGTCCCGGAACTAGCGTTCAAGAGACCCAGTACTTC. The encoded protein is CASSPGTSVQETQYF.

The chain combines TRBV5-4 with TRBJ1-1; D may be TRBD1 (6 bases). This CDR3 has 14 residues. V was trimmed by 4 bases and J by 1 base, leaving 11 bases between them. Germline CDR1 SGHNT, CDR2 YYREEE (reference sequence). The CDR3 sequence: CASSPDRRNTEAFF. As DNA, the CDR3 is TGTGCCAGCAGCCCTGACAGGAGGAACACTGAAGCTTTCTTT.

The rearrangement links TRBV10-3 to TRBJ1-2; tentatively, D is TRBD1 (5 bases). With 0 bases removed from V and 6 bases from J, the gap between germline ends came to 8 bases. Germline lookup yields CDR1 ENHRY and CDR2 SYGVKD. This CDR3 is 13 amino acids long. The chain's CDR3 is CAISESRGDGYTF. The CDR3 coding sequence is TGTGCCATCAGTGAGTCGCGGGGGGATGGCTACACCTTC.